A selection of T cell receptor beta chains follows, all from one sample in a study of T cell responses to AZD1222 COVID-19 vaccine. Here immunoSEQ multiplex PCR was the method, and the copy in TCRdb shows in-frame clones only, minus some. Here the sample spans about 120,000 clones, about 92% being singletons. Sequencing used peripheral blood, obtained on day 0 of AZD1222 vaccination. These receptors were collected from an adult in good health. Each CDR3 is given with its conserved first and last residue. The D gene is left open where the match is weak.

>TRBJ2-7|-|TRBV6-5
TGTGCCAGCAGTTACTCTACAGGCGGCCTCAGGTACGAGCAGTACTTC
CASSYSTGGLRYEQYF
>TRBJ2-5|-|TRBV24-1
TGTGCCACCAGTGATGTAGAAGAGACCCAGTACTTC
CATSDVEETQYF
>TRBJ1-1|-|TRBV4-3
TGCGCCAGCAGCCAAGACCCGACAGCGAACACTGAAGCTTTCTTT
CASSQDPTANTEAFF
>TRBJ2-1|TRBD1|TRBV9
TGTGCCAGCAGCCAGGGGGGACAGGGGCTTTACAATGAGCAGTTCTTC
CASSQGGQGLYNEQFF
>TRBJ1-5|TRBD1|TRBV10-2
TGCGCCAGCAGTCAGGGACAGTATAGCAATCAGCCCCAGCATTTT
CASSQGQYSNQPQHF
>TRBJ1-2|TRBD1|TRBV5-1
TGCGCCAGTCGGACAGGGGACTATGGCTACACCTTC
CASRTGDYGYTF
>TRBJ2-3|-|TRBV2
TGTGCCAGCAGTGTCACAGATACGCAGTATTTT
CASSVTDTQYF
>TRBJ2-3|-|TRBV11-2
TGTGCCAGCAGCTTTTCCAGGGTAGATACGCAGTATTTT
CASSFSRVDTQYF
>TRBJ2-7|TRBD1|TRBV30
TGTGCCTGGAGTAAACAGGGGATAGACGAGCAGTACTTC
CAWSKQGIDEQYF
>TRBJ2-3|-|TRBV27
TGTGCCAGCAGTCCCGGCGTTAGCACAGATACGCAGTATTTT
CASSPGVSTDTQYF
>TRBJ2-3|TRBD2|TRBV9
TGTGCCAGCAGCCTCTCAGCGGGGGGGCCGGTAGATACGCAGTATTTT
CASSLSAGGPVDTQYF
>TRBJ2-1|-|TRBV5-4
TGTGCCAGCAGCGCCGCTCGCGATGAGCAGTTCTTC
CASSAARDEQFF
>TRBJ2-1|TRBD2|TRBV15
TGTGCCACCAGCAGAGATACTAGCGGAAGGGGCGATGAGCAGTTCTTC
CATSRDTSGRGDEQFF
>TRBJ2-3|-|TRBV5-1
TGCGCCAGCAGCGGGAGTTCTAGCACAGATACGCAGTATTTT
CASSGSSSTDTQYF
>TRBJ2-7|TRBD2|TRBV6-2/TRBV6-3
TGTGCCAGCAGTTACGATCTAGCGGGAATTTACGAGCAGTACTTC
CASSYDLAGIYEQYF
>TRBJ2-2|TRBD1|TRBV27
TGTGCCAGCAGACGGACAGGGGCCGGGGAGCTGTTTTTT
CASRRTGAGELFF
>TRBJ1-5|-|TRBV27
TGTGCCAGCAGTCCTCAGGGGACCAATCAGCCCCAGCATTTT
CASSPQGTNQPQHF
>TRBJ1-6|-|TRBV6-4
TGTGCCACCACGAAGGGCACAAGTCGTAGACCCCTCCACTTT
CATTKGTSRRPLHF
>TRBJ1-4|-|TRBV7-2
TGTGCCAGCAGCTTCCCTTCCAGGAATGAAAAACTGTTTTTT
CASSFPSRNEKLFF
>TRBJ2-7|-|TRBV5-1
TGCGCCAGCAGCCCCGGCGGTAGAGAGGAGCAGTACTTC
CASSPGGREEQYF
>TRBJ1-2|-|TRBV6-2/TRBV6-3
TGTGCCAGCAGTCCCGGGGGGAACTATGGCTACACCTTC
CASSPGGNYGYTF
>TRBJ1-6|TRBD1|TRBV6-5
TGTGCCAGCAGCGAGTGGGACAGTAATTCACCCCTCCACTTT
CASSEWDSNSPLHF
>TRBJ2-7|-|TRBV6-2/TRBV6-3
TGTGCCAGCAGTTACTCGTTTGGGAGGCAGTACTTC
CASSYSFGRQYF
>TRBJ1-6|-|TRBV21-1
TGTGCCAGCTTGAACCGGGACAAGCCTTATAATTCACCCCTCCACTTT
CASLNRDKPYNSPLHF
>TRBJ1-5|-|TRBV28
TGTGCCAGCAGCTTTAACGCCCAGGGGACCCAGCCCCAGCATTTT
CASSFNAQGTQPQHF
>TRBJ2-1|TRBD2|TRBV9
TGTGCCAGCAGCATCACGACTAGCGGGAGATTTGAGCAGTTCTTC
CASSITTSGRFEQFF
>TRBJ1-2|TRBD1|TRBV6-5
TGTGCCAGCAGTCCGACAGGGTCCTATGGCTACACCTTC
CASSPTGSYGYTF
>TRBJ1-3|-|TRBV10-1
TGCGCCAGCCGTCATACCACTGACGCTGGAAACACCATATATTTT
CASRHTTDAGNTIYF
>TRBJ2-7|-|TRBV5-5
TGTGCCAGCAGCCAGAGCTACACCTACGAGCAGTACTTC
CASSQSYTYEQYF
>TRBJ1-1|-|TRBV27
TGTGCCAGCAGGTTGGGGAACACTGAAGCTTTCTTT
CASRLGNTEAFF